These 27 T cell receptor beta chains share one sample of origin, sequenced in a study of beta chain features in type 1 diabetes. Expressed TCRB transcripts were sequenced because the isolated RNA had all been reverse transcribed beforehand. The repertoire was sequenced with immunoSEQ multiplex PCR; TCRdb's copy has only in-frame clones and lacks some. Of approximately 120,000 clones listed, almost 40% were seen once; the top ten hold around 0.07%. Sequencing used stem cell memory CD4+ T cells from blood. The receptors stem from a young woman in good health.

The CDR3 is CASSHRRGLNTEAFF. CDR3 in DNA: TGTGCCAGCAGCCACAGGCGGGGTTTGAACACTGAAGCTTTCTTT. The chain links TRBV6-6 to TRBJ1-1, with a possible D match to TRBD1 (5 bases). Germline loops: CDR1 MNHNY, CDR2 SVGAGI (reference sequence). Trimming shortened V by 6 bases and J by 0 bases, and 14 bases separated the two germline ends. The CDR3 length is 15 residues.

The chain links TRBV10-1 to TRBJ2-7, with 9 bases lining up with TRBD2. With 6 bases clipped from V and 4 bases from J, the junction kept 10 bases outside the gene matches. CDR1 is WNHNN and CDR2 is SYGVQD in the germline V gene (reference sequence). This CDR3 contains 15 residues. CDR3 coding DNA: TGCGCCAGCAGCAAATTTCGGACTAGCGCATACGAGCAGTACTTC. Translation gives CASSKFRTSAYEQYF.

This chain joins TRBV5-4 and TRBJ1-5; D ambiguous. CDR1 is SGHNT, CDR2 YYREEE, per germline (reference sequence). The CDR3 sequence is 12 residues long. V shed 4 bases and J shed 8 bases, with 10 bases lying between them. For the CDR3, the DNA is TGTGCCAGCAGCATAAACCAGGAGCCCCAGCATTTT. Residues: CASSINQEPQHF.

This chain uses TRBV18 with TRBJ2-7; weak D call: TRBD1 (5 bases). Between the trimmed V and J ends, which lost 6 bases and 0 bases, there was a span of 12 bases. Germline V gene sequence: CDR1 KGHSH, CDR2 LQKENI. The CDR3 spans 14 residues. DNA of the CDR3: TGTGCCAGCTCCAAACAGGTAAACTCCTACGAGCAGTACTTC. This translates into CASSKQVNSYEQYF.

The CDR3 loop is CASKLSGANVLTF. The DNA for the CDR3 is TGTGCCAGCAAACTGTCTGGGGCCAACGTCCTGACTTTC. The V and J genes are TRBV27 and TRBJ2-6; D is undetermined. V gave up 7 bases and J gave up 1 base, with 5 bases separating them. This CDR3 is built from 13 residues. Germline CDR1 reads MNHEY; CDR2 reads SMNVEV (reference sequence).

This clone was detected a few times. This rearrangement joins TRBV5-1 to TRBJ2-1, with D hard to call. The CDR3 is made up of 12 amino acids. The germline V gene encodes CDR1 SGHRS and CDR2 YFSETQ. Trimming cost V 3 bases and J 8 bases, with 9 bases left between them. Here the CDR3 DNA reads TGCGCCAGCAGCTATACTCTCCATGAGCAGTTCTTC. Translating it yields CASSYTLHEQFF.

This clone appeared a single time. The V call is TRBV18, the J call TRBJ1-5, with 10 nucleotides matching TRBD1. V lost 3 bases, J lost 0 bases, and 5 bases stayed unmatched. The CDR3 has 17 residues. Germline V gene lookup returns CDR1 KGHSH and CDR2 LQKENI. This chain's CDR3 is CASSPGTGENSNQPQHF. As DNA, the CDR3 is TGTGCCAGCTCACCGGGGACAGGGGAGAATAGCAATCAGCCCCAGCATTTT.

This clone was found a few times. The chain uses TRBV19 and TRBJ2-7; D possibly corresponds to TRBD2 (6 bases). Per the germline V gene, CDR1 is LNHDA and CDR2 is SQIVND (reference sequence). The CDR3 covers 15 residues. The germline V and J ends were trimmed by 3 bases and 3 bases, with 15 bases remaining between them. For the CDR3, the DNA is TGTGCCAGTAGTATGGGCGGGACCCTTAACTACGAGCAGTACTTC. Translated: CASSMGGTLNYEQYF.

A few counts support this clone. The rearrangement joins TRBV5-6 to TRBJ2-3, with D tentatively TRBD1 (6 bases). Germline V gene data show CDR1 as SGHDT and CDR2 as YYEEEE. This CDR3 comprises 14 residues. Between the trimmed V and J ends, which lost 2 bases and 2 bases, there was a span of 9 bases. The CDR3 protein is CASSFAGATDTQYF. CDR3 nucleotides: TGTGCCAGCAGCTTCGCAGGGGCCACAGATACGCAGTATTTT.

The rearrangement joins TRBV28 to TRBJ1-5, with a possible D match to TRBD1 (5 bases). The CDR3 runs 19 residues. V gave up 5 bases and J gave up 0 bases, with 23 bases separating them. The germline V gene has CDR1 MDHEN and CDR2 SYDVKM. This chain's CDR3 is CASSLSGITGRRSNQPQHF. CDR3 in DNA: TGTGCCAGCAGTCTAAGCGGGATTACAGGACGTCGTAGCAATCAGCCCCAGCATTTT.

The chain has TRBV20-1 and TRBJ2-1, with unresolved D. Germline V gene sequence: CDR1 DFQATT, CDR2 SNEGSKA (reference sequence). This CDR3 has 10 residues. V was trimmed by 0 bases and J by 12 bases, leaving 6 bases between them. CDR3 in DNA: TGCAGTGCTAGAGAGCCTAGGCAGTTCTTC. It specifies CSAREPRQFF.

This chain uses TRBV19 with TRBJ2-7, with D unresolved. Germline V gene sequence: CDR1 LNHDA, CDR2 SQIVND (reference sequence). The CDR3 loop spans 13 amino acids. V shed 2 bases and J shed 6 bases, with 11 bases lying between them. CDR3 nucleotide sequence: TGTGCCAGTAGTATACCCTCTACGGGCGAGCAGTACTTC. It translates to CASSIPSTGEQYF. Based on the CDR3 plus reference TRBV19 and TRBJ2-7, the full variable domain is DGGITQSPKYLFRKEGQNVTLSCEQNLNHDAMYWYRQDPGQGLRLIYYSQIVNDFQKGDIAEGYSVSREKKESFPLTVTSAQKNPTAFYLCASSIPSTGEQYFGPGTRLTVT.

This clone has only one observation. The chain uses TRBV9 and TRBJ2-7, with 8 bases aligning to TRBD2. Per the germline V gene, CDR1 is SGDLS and CDR2 is YYNGEE. This CDR3 has 15 residues. The J segment lost 2 bases and the V segment lost 0 bases, leaving 4 bases of the junction unmatched. The CDR3 here is CASSVASGSPYEQYF. DNA of the CDR3: TGTGCCAGCAGCGTAGCGAGCGGGAGCCCCTACGAGCAGTACTTC.

This clone was observed a handful of times. CDR3 protein: CAWSEGQTTDTQYF. The CDR3 coding sequence is TGTGCCTGGAGCGAGGGCCAGACCACAGATACGCAGTATTTT. This sequence joins TRBV30 and TRBJ2-3, with a possible D match to TRBD2 (5 bases). In germline, CDR1 is GTSNPN, CDR2 SVGIG (reference sequence). This CDR3 comprises 14 residues. The V and J ends lost 3 bases and 2 bases respectively, with 12 bases between them. Using reference TRBV30 and TRBJ2-3 for the parts outside the CDR3, the full variable domain is SQTIHQWPATLVQPVGSPLSLECTVEGTSNPNLYWYRQAAGRGLQLLFYSVGIGQISSEVPQNLSASRPQDRQFILSSKKLLLSDSGFYLCAWSEGQTTDTQYFGPGTRLTVL.

In its sample, this clone was seen a few times. The V call is TRBV6-4, the J call TRBJ1-1, with 11 bases lining up with TRBD1. The germline CDR1 and CDR2 sequences are MRHNA and SNTAGT. The CDR3 is made up of 15 amino acids. V lost 4 bases to trimming and J lost 11 bases; unmatched junction nucleotides: 12. CDR3 coding DNA: TGTGCCAGCAGTGCCCGGACAGGGGGCCTGGGGGGCGCTTTCTTT. This encodes CASSARTGGLGGAFF.

The chain combines TRBV27 with TRBJ2-7, with TRBD1 as a possible D gene (5 bases). V was clipped by 0 bases and J by 0 bases, with 12 bases between them. Germline CDR1 MNHEY, CDR2 SMNVEV (reference sequence). The CDR3 loop spans 16 amino acids. The CDR3: CASSLSTAFPSYEQYF. Here the CDR3 DNA reads TGTGCCAGCAGTTTATCGACAGCCTTTCCCTCCTACGAGCAGTACTTC.

This clone has more than one count but fewer than ten. The rearrangement joins TRBV28 to TRBJ2-7; D not resolved. The CDR3 sequence is 11 residues long. The germline V gene encodes CDR1 MDHEN and CDR2 SYDVKM. Trimming took off 6 bases at V and 3 bases at J, with 6 bases between the two ends. The CDR3 DNA sequence: TGTGCCAGCAGCCGTCGCTACGAGCAGTACTTC. It specifies CASSRRYEQYF.

This rearrangement joins TRBV2 to TRBJ1-5; D is possibly TRBD1 (6 bases). Germline loops: CDR1 SNHLY, CDR2 FYNNEI. Trimming removed 3 bases at V and 9 bases at J, with 15 bases between. There are 14 residues in the CDR3. This CDR3 reads CASSEGTPQSPQHF. The CDR3 region has the DNA TGTGCCAGCAGTGAGGGGACACCTCAGTCGCCCCAGCATTTT.

In DNA, the CDR3 is TGTGCCAGCAGCTTAGGAGCGGGGGGCGGCAGCAATCAGCCCCAGCATTTT. Its protein is CASSLGAGGGSNQPQHF. This chain joins TRBV7-6 and TRBJ1-5; maybe TRBD1 (6 bases). Per germline, CDR1 SGHVS and CDR2 FNYEAQ. The CDR3 totals 17 residues. With 1 base removed from V and 1 base from J, the gap between germline ends came to 14 bases.

The sample holds a few counts of this clone. The chain uses TRBV9 and TRBJ2-5; perhaps TRBD2 as D (6 bases). V was shortened by 3 bases and J by 2 bases, with 17 bases between the two germline ends. The CDR3 length is 16 residues. Germline CDR1 is SGDLS and CDR2 is YYNGEE. In DNA, the CDR3 is TGTGCCAGCAGCGAGGGACTCGGGTCGGGGCAAGAGACCCAGTACTTC. This translates into CASSEGLGSGQETQYF. The full variable domain, in which reference TRBV9 and TRBJ2-5 provide the parts outside the CDR3, is DSGVTQTPKHLITATGQRVTLRCSPRSGDLSVYWYQQSLDQGLQFLIQYYNGEERAKGNILERFSAQQFPDLHSELNLSSLELGDSALYFCASSEGLGSGQETQYFGPGTRLLVL.

There are a few counts of this clone. J is TRBJ2-3 and V is TRBV27; the match to TRBD2 covers 9 bases. V gave up 5 bases and J gave up 2 bases; unmatched junction bases: 5. The CDR3 is 15 amino acids. Germline CDR1 and CDR2: MNHEY and SMNVEV (reference sequence). CDR3: CASSPTSGLTDTQYF. The CDR3 DNA is TGTGCCAGCAGTCCGACTAGCGGTCTCACAGATACGCAGTATTTT.

The V and J genes are TRBV30 and TRBJ2-7; D remains unclear. The CDR3 totals 13 residues. Trimming removed 0 bases from V and 6 bases from J, with 12 bases in between. Germline assignment: CDR1 GTSNPN and CDR2 SVGIG (reference sequence). DNA of the CDR3: TGTGCCTGGAGTGTATATCGGTCCGGCGAGCAGTACTTC. This sequence encodes CAWSVYRSGEQYF. Combining the CDR3 with reference TRBV30 and TRBJ2-7 gives the whole variable domain SQTIHQWPATLVQPVGSPLSLECTVEGTSNPNLYWYRQAAGRGLQLLFYSVGIGQISSEVPQNLSASRPQDRQFILSSKKLLLSDSGFYLCAWSVYRSGEQYFGPGTRLTVT.

The chain joins TRBV4-2 to TRBJ1-2; D remains ambiguous. The germline V gene encodes CDR1 LGHNA and CDR2 YNFKEQ. The germline V and J ends were trimmed by 2 bases and 7 bases, with 23 bases remaining between them. The CDR3 extends over 17 amino acids. Here the CDR3 reads CASSQKRLAVTPLGYTF. Here the CDR3 DNA reads TGTGCCAGCAGCCAAAAAAGGTTGGCGGTTACCCCCCTTGGCTACACCTTC.

V and J are TRBV21-1 and TRBJ2-1; the D call of TRBD2 is as the table states it, not checked on the DNA. TRBV21-1 is a listed pseudogene. This CDR3 is built from 16 residues. CDR3 coding DNA: TGTGCCAGCAGCACCGAGCGGGGATGGGCCTACAATGAGCAGTTCTTC. It codes for CASSTERGWAYNEQFF.

This clone was picked up a small number of times. The J gene is TRBJ2-1, the V gene TRBV5-1, with TRBD2 matching 14 bases. This CDR3 spans 14 amino acids. The germline V gene encodes CDR1 SGHRS and CDR2 YFSETQ. Trimming took 0 bases from V and 15 from J; bases not matched to a gene: 5. The CDR3 sequence: CASSLEGLAGGLFF. CDR3 nucleotide sequence: TGCGCCAGCAGCTTGGAAGGACTAGCGGGAGGTCTGTTCTTC. Together with reference TRBV5-1 and TRBJ2-1, the CDR3 gives the full variable domain: KAGVTQTPRYLIKTRGQQVTLSCSPISGHRSVSWYQQTPGQGLQFLFEYFSETQRNKGNFPGRFSGRQFSNSRSEMNVSTLELGDSALYLCASSLEGLAGGLFFGPGTRLTVL.

This clone was picked up a small number of times. The chain uses TRBV6-1 and TRBJ2-5, with 8 bases matching TRBD2. CDR1 and CDR2 (germline): MNHNS, SASEGT. The V and J ends lost 4 bases and 5 bases, in that order; junction bases with no gene match: 9. The CDR3 spans 15 residues. This CDR3 reads CASSGKRERGETQYF. The CDR3, as DNA: TGTGCCAGCAGTGGGAAGCGGGAGAGGGGGGAGACCCAGTACTTC.

The genes are TRBV21-1 and TRBJ2-7; the table gives TRBD2 as D, unverified against the DNA. TRBV21-1 corresponds to a pseudogene. This CDR3 comprises 16 residues. The CDR3 bases are TGTGCCAGCAGCAAAGTATCTTGGCGGCTCAGTAAGAAGCAGTACTTC. Translating gives CASSKVSWRLSKKQYF.